The 22 T cell receptor beta chains given below trace back to one sample, sequenced in a study of control samples from healthy donors and cancer patients. Sequenced by immunoSEQ multiplex PCR; TCRdb stores in-frame clones only, minus some. The data contain 150,000 to 180,000 clones, about 94% of them singletons. Sequenced: blood. The receptor source for this set is a man aged 35 to 55 in good health.

The rearrangement uses TRBV7-9 and TRBJ2-7, with D unclear. This CDR3 comprises 13 residues. The germline CDR1 and CDR2 sequences are SEHNR and FQNEAQ (reference sequence). V lost 0 bases, J lost 9 bases, and 12 bases lay in between. The CDR3 nucleotides are TGTGCCAGCAGCTTAGCGGGTAGGGCTGGGCAGTACTTC. Amino acids: CASSLAGRAGQYF.

The chain employs TRBV20-1 and TRBJ2-4; weak D call: TRBD2 (6 bases). V lost 0 bases, J lost 10 bases, and 7 bases lay in between. Germline CDR1 DFQATT, CDR2 SNEGSKA (reference sequence). The CDR3 is 11 residues long. DNA for the CDR3: TGCAGTGCTAGAGATGGAGGGATTCAGTACTTC. Amino acid sequence: CSARDGGIQYF.

The gene calls are TRBV7-9 and TRBJ1-3; 9 positions match TRBD1. The CDR3 runs 18 residues. V was pared by 5 bases and J by 0 bases, with 11 bases of the junction left unmatched. CDR1 is SEHNR and CDR2 is FQNEAQ in the germline V gene (reference sequence). CDR3 DNA: TGTGCCAGCAGCCGGCTTGGACAGGGGCCGGTCTCTGGAAACACCATATATTTT. Residues: CASSRLGQGPVSGNTIYF.

The J gene is TRBJ1-6, the V gene TRBV5-8, with TRBD1 as a possible D gene (5 bases). Germline V lookup: CDR1 SGHTS, CDR2 YDEGEE. CDR3 length equals 13 residues. V gave up 2 bases and J gave up 8 bases, with 8 bases separating them. The chain's CDR3 is CASSFGGYSPLHF. CDR3 nucleotides: TGTGCCAGCAGCTTTGGGGGTTATTCACCCCTCCACTTT. Looking up the rest from reference TRBV5-8 and TRBJ1-6 gives the full variable domain: EAGVTQSPTHLIKTRGQQATLRCSPISGHTSVYWYQQALGLGLQFLLWYDEGEERNRGNFPPRFSGRQFPNYSSELNVNALELEDSALYLCASSFGGYSPLHFGNGTRLTVT.

In this sample, this clone turned up once. The chain uses TRBV12-5 and TRBJ2-7; TRBD2 aligns across 12 bases. The length of the CDR3 is 18 residues. V was clipped by 3 bases and J by 0 bases; unmatched bases: 9. From germline, CDR1 is LGHNT and CDR2 FRNRAP. CDR3 bases: TGTGCTAGTGGTTTCCGACTAGCGGGGGCCGTGAGCTCCTACGAGCAGTACTTC. It codes for CASGFRLAGAVSSYEQYF.

This rearrangement joins TRBV19 to TRBJ1-1; the D gene is possibly TRBD1 (5 bases). V was clipped by 5 bases and J by 5 bases, with 18 bases between them. There are 15 residues in the CDR3. Germline V gene data show CDR1 as LNHDA and CDR2 as SQIVND (reference sequence). For the CDR3, the DNA is TGTGCCAGTAGTTTGACAGCCCCTTGGGGGACTGAAGCTTTCTTT. Translating gives CASSLTAPWGTEAFF.

This chain joins TRBV5-1 and TRBJ1-6; D gene unclear. This CDR3 has 13 amino acids. Germline assignment: CDR1 SGHRS and CDR2 YFSETQ. Trimming shortened V by 2 bases and J by 7 bases, and 7 bases separated the two germline ends. The CDR3 DNA sequence: TGCGCCAGCAGCTTAGAGGCCAATTCACCCCTCCACTTT. Protein: CASSLEANSPLHF.

The chain carries TRBV4-1 and TRBJ1-2; 7 nucleotides match TRBD1. After removal of 0 bases from V and 0 bases from J, the junction contained 4 bases not matched to a gene. The CDR3 is made up of 16 amino acids. The germline V gene encodes CDR1 MGHRA and CDR2 YSYEKL. The CDR3 region has the DNA TGCGCCAGCAGCCAAGAAGGGACAGTGACTAACTATGGCTACACCTTC. This translates into CASSQEGTVTNYGYTF.

The chain is built from TRBV30 and TRBJ2-1; TRBD2 agrees at 8 bases. Per germline, CDR1 GTSNPN and CDR2 SVGIG (reference sequence). This CDR3 has 13 residues. Trimming cost V 4 bases and J 8 bases; bases outside gene matches: 7. The CDR3 DNA reads as TGTGCCTGGAACTGGCGGGGGGCCCATGAGCAGTTCTTC. Translation: CAWNWRGAHEQFF. The full variable domain, rest sourced from reference TRBV30 and TRBJ2-1, is SQTIHQWPATLVQPVGSPLSLECTVEGTSNPNLYWYRQAAGRGLQLLFYSVGIGQISSEVPQNLSASRPQDRQFILSSKKLLLSDSGFYLCAWNWRGAHEQFFGPGTRLTVL.

This chain connects TRBV5-1 to TRBJ2-7; TRBD1 agrees at 8 bases. Losses at the gene ends were 3 bases for V and 2 bases for J; bases not matched to a gene: 4. Germline V gene lookup returns CDR1 SGHRS and CDR2 YFSETQ. The CDR3 runs 14 residues. The CDR3 bases are TGCGCCAGCAGCTCGGGGACAGGAGCCTACGAGCAGTACTTC. It translates to CASSSGTGAYEQYF.

The J gene is TRBJ1-1, the V gene TRBV5-5; 10 nucleotides line up with TRBD1. J lost 5 bases, V lost 5 bases, and 9 bases had no gene match. CDR1 is SGHKS, CDR2 YYEKEE, per germline (reference sequence). The CDR3 sequence is 15 residues long. The DNA of the CDR3 is TGTGCCAGCAGTTCTCCCGACAGGGGGCTAACTGAAGCTTTCTTT. Residues: CASSSPDRGLTEAFF.

As to this clone: Sequence at one end of the junction differs from germline and may be a read error. This chain links TRBV29-1 with TRBJ1-1; a weak D match, TRBD1 (6 bases). This CDR3 contains 13 residues. From germline, CDR1 is SQVTM and CDR2 ANQGSEA. CDR3 sequence reads: CSVEGGGNTEAFF. The CDR3 nucleotides read TGCAGCGTAGAAGGGGGAGGGAACACTGAAGCTTTCTTT.

V usage is TRBV3-1 (or the pseudogene TRBV3-2) and J usage is TRBJ1-5; the match to TRBD1 covers 8 bases. Germline V gene data show CDR1 as LGHDT and CDR2 as YNNKEL (reference sequence). The junction had 7 bases not matched to a gene; V was cut back by 4 bases and J by 8 bases. The CDR3 is made up of 14 amino acids. The CDR3 bases are TGTGCCAGCAGCCGCGGACAGGGATGGGAGCCCCAGCATTTT. This sequence encodes CASSRGQGWEPQHF.

The table lists this clone with a count of one. V is TRBV5-6 and J is TRBJ2-7; the D gene is possibly TRBD1 (6 bases). Germline CDR1 SGHDT, CDR2 YYEEEE. V was shortened by 4 bases and J by 2 bases, with 13 bases between the two germline ends. This CDR3 region has 14 residues. CDR3 residues: CASSPGQRPYEQYF. In DNA, the CDR3 is TGTGCCAGCAGCCCAGGACAGCGACCCTACGAGCAGTACTTC.

The J gene is TRBJ2-1, the V gene TRBV30; D not resolved. This CDR3 has 14 amino acids. Per the germline V gene, CDR1 is GTSNPN and CDR2 is SVGIG (reference sequence). The germline V and J ends were trimmed by 4 bases and 0 bases, with 10 bases remaining between them. The CDR3 sequence: CAWKWQSSYNEQFF. The CDR3 region has the DNA TGTGCCTGGAAGTGGCAGAGCTCCTACAATGAGCAGTTCTTC.

The chain employs TRBV5-4 and TRBJ1-1; D is perhaps TRBD1 (5 bases). V lost 4 bases, J lost 1 base, and 14 bases lay in between. The CDR3 extends over 15 amino acids. From germline, CDR1 is SGHNT and CDR2 YYREEE (reference sequence). This CDR3 reads CASSVSPQGNTEAFF. The CDR3 bases are TGTGCCAGCAGCGTCTCCCCCCAGGGGAACACTGAAGCTTTCTTT.

The chain employs TRBV9 and TRBJ2-2; TRBD2 aligns across 8 bases. This CDR3 contains 14 residues. The germline V gene has CDR1 SGDLS and CDR2 YYNGEE. Germline trimming cut 3 bases from V and 6 bases from J; bases unmatched to any gene: 4. The chain's CDR3 is CASSAGGVPGELFF. The CDR3 bases are TGTGCCAGCAGCGCCGGGGGGGTACCCGGGGAGCTGTTTTTT.

The chain joins TRBV7-6 to TRBJ2-1; D may be TRBD1 (6 bases). This CDR3 has 13 residues. Germline CDR1 reads SGHVS; CDR2 reads FNYEAQ. Trimming pared 1 base from V and 9 bases from J, leaving 10 bases between. The CDR3 reads CASSLGRGTEQFF. DNA for the CDR3: TGTGCCAGCAGCTTAGGCAGGGGAACTGAGCAGTTCTTC.

Here the CDR3 reads CASSLESYEQYF. The CDR3 DNA follows: TGTGCCAGCAGCTTGGAGTCCTACGAGCAGTACTTC. J is TRBJ2-7 and V is TRBV5-4; D is unresolved. The V end was cut by 0 bases, the J end by 1 base, with 2 bases between. CDR1 is SGHNT and CDR2 is YYREEE in the germline V gene (reference sequence). This CDR3 is 12 amino acids long.

The CDR3 DNA reads TGTGCCAGCAGTCTCGGGACTAGCGGGCCCACAAAGGGGTTCTTC. Translation: CASSLGTSGPTKGFF. The chain recombines TRBV28 with TRBJ2-1, with TRBD2 matching 12 bases. The J segment lost 15 bases and the V segment lost 5 bases, leaving 14 bases of the junction unmatched. Looked up from germline, CDR1 is MDHEN and CDR2 is SYDVKM. The CDR3 spans 15 residues.

The chain links TRBV7-9 to TRBJ2-2; D might be TRBD1 (6 bases). The germline CDR1 and CDR2 sequences are SEHNR and FQNEAQ (reference sequence). V lost 6 bases and J lost 0, with 11 bases in between. The CDR3 length is 15 residues. CDR3 region: CASSRQGTNTGELFF. CDR3 nucleotides: TGTGCCAGCAGTCGCCAGGGGACGAACACCGGGGAGCTGTTTTTT.

The chain links TRBV19 to TRBJ2-7; D uncertain. Germline V CDR1 and CDR2: LNHDA, SQIVND (reference sequence). Trimming removed 7 bases at V and 1 base at J, with 17 bases between. This CDR3 is built from 15 residues. The CDR3 nucleotides are TGTGCCAGTACCCCATCGGGCGACGTTTCCTACGAGCAGTACTTC. Its translation is CASTPSGDVSYEQYF.